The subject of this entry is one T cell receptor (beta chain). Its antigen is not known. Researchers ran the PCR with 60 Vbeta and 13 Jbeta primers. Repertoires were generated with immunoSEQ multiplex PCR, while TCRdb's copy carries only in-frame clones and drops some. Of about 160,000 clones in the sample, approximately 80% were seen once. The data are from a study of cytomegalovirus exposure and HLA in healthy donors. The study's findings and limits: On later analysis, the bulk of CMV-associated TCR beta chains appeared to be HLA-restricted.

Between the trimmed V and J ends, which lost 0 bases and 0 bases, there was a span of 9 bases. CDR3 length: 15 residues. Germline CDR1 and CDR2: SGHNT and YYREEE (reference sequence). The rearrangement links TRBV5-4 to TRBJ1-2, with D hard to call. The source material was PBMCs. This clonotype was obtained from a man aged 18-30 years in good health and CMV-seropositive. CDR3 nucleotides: TGTGCCAGCAGCTTGGTATTTGGGCCTAACTATGGCTACACCTTC. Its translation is CASSLVFGPNYGYTF.